One and the same sample provided the 18 T cell receptor beta chains below, sequenced in a study of OX40 agonist ivuxolimab in advanced cancers. Measured with immunoSEQ multiplex PCR; TCRdb has only the in-frame clones, and not every one. The profile shows tens of thousands of clones, approximately 90% of them singletons. The starting material was CD4+ or CD8+ T cells sorted from blood, obtained in a trial of the OX40 agonist ivuxolimab. The receptors were sampled from an adult with an advanced solid tumor such as melanoma, head and neck, liver or kidney cancer.

The chain couples TRBV7-2 to TRBJ1-5; D is undetermined. The CDR3 runs 15 residues. The V end lost 2 bases, the J end lost 1 base, and 9 bases lay between the germline ends. The germline V gene encodes CDR1 SGHTA and CDR2 FQGNSA. Here the CDR3 reads CASSLTSPSNQPQHF. DNA of the CDR3: TGTGCCAGCAGCTTAACCTCCCCGAGCAATCAGCCCCAGCATTTT.

The chain couples TRBV6-6 to TRBJ2-1; 7 bases line up with TRBD2. The ends lost 1 base at V and 12 bases at J; junction bases unmatched: 6. This CDR3 has 13 residues. The germline gives CDR1 MNHNY, CDR2 SVGAGI (reference sequence). The CDR3, as DNA: TGTGCCAGCAGTTACTTCCTAGCGGCTGGGCAGTTCTTC. The encoded protein is CASSYFLAAGQFF.

The rearrangement uses TRBV7-2 and TRBJ2-3, with TRBD2 identical over 14 bases. This CDR3 has 16 amino acids. J lost 6 bases, V lost 5 bases, and 7 bases had no gene match. The germline gives CDR1 SGHTA, CDR2 FQGNSA. As DNA, the CDR3 is TGTGCCAGCAGCCGCGGACTAGCGGGAGGAGAGGATACGCAGTATTTT. Its translation is CASSRGLAGGEDTQYF. Variable domain in full (rest from reference TRBV7-2 and TRBJ2-3): GAGVSQSPSNKVTEKGKDVELRCDPISGHTALYWYRQSLGQGLEFLIYFQGNSAPDKSGLPSDRFSAERTGGSVSTLTIQRTQQEDSAVYLCASSRGLAGGEDTQYFGPGTRLTVL.

V is TRBV15 and J is TRBJ2-1; 13 bases match TRBD2. This CDR3 is built from 21 residues. Germline V gives CDR1 LNHNV, CDR2 YYDKDF (reference sequence). V dropped 0 bases and J dropped 6; count of bases not matched to a gene: 17. The CDR3 bases are TGTGCCACCAGCAGAGACCCAATCTCTCCGGGACTAGCGGGATACAGCAATGAGCAGTTCTTC. Translated, it gives CATSRDPISPGLAGYSNEQFF. Complete variable domain (other parts from reference TRBV15 and TRBJ2-1): DAMVIQNPRYQVTQFGKPVTLSCSQTLNHNVMYWYQQKSSQAPKLLFHYYDKDFNNEADTPDNFQSRRPNTSFCFLDIRSPGLGDTAMYLCATSRDPISPGLAGYSNEQFFGPGTRLTVL.

The chain joins TRBV7-2 to TRBJ2-7; D might be TRBD2 (6 bases). CDR3 length: 17 residues. Germline V lookup: CDR1 SGHTA, CDR2 FQGNSA. Trimming cost V 5 bases and J 2 bases, with 22 bases left between them. CDR3 amino acids: CASSPPFRAGIPYEQYF. DNA of the CDR3: TGTGCCAGCAGCCCGCCTTTTAGGGCGGGAATACCCTACGAGCAGTACTTC.

This clone was seen a single time. The chain combines TRBV11-2 with TRBJ2-7; TRBD2 matches at 8 bases. CDR3 length: 14 residues. Germline V CDR1 and CDR2: SGHAT, FQNNGV. Germline trimming cut 2 bases from V and 5 bases from J; bases unmatched to any gene: 5. CDR3 sequence reads: CASSLSGSINEQYF. CDR3 DNA: TGTGCCAGCAGCTTAAGCGGGAGTATCAACGAGCAGTACTTC.

The chain employs TRBV27 and TRBJ1-5; TRBD1 agrees at 9 bases. The CDR3 length is 16 residues. Germline loops: CDR1 MNHEY, CDR2 SMNVEV (reference sequence). V dropped 4 bases and J dropped 1; count of bases not matched to a gene: 5. The CDR3, as DNA: TGTGCCAGCAGTTCTTGGACAGGGGCGAGCAATCAGCCCCAGCATTTT. It translates to CASSSWTGASNQPQHF.

The rearrangement joins TRBV7-2 to TRBJ2-3; the D is unclear. V lost 7 bases and J 9 bases, leaving 17 bases between the germline ends. Germline loops: CDR1 SGHTA, CDR2 FQGNSA. The CDR3 covers 13 residues. The CDR3 bases are TGTGCCAGCACCCCAGACCCCCATGGCACGCAGTATTTT. This codes for CASTPDPHGTQYF.

This chain uses TRBV11-3 with TRBJ2-3; possibly TRBD1 or TRBD2 for D (5 bases each). V was clipped by 5 bases and J by 10 bases, with 16 bases between them. The CDR3 covers 13 residues. Germline CDR1 SGHNT, CDR2 YENEEA. Here the CDR3 DNA reads TGTGCCAGCAGCCCTGAGGGACCTCTAGCGCAGTATTTT. This gives the protein CASSPEGPLAQYF.

V is TRBV5-4 and J is TRBJ2-7, with D unclear. V lost 0 bases and J lost 4, with 8 bases in between. The germline V gene has CDR1 SGHNT and CDR2 YYREEE (reference sequence). The CDR3 spans 13 residues. CDR3 sequence reads: CASSLDRQYEQYF. CDR3 DNA sequence: TGTGCCAGCAGCTTGGACCGACAATACGAGCAGTACTTC.

The V call is TRBV4-3, the J call TRBJ1-3; the match to TRBD1 covers 7 bases. The germline gives CDR1 LGHNA, CDR2 YSLEER. This CDR3 has 16 amino acids. V lost 1 base, J lost 2 bases, and 5 bases stayed unmatched. The DNA for the CDR3 is TGCGCCAGCAGCCAAGGACAGGGTTTTGCTGGAAACACCATATATTTT. Translation: CASSQGQGFAGNTIYF.

V gene TRBV4-3 combines with J gene TRBJ2-1; TRBD1 agrees at 7 bases. This CDR3 has 16 residues. Germline loops: CDR1 LGHNA, CDR2 YSLEER. V lost 4 bases and J lost 10; bases outside the gene matches: 16. CDR3 sequence reads: CASSRMKGARAYEQFF. The CDR3 bases are TGCGCCAGCAGCCGGATGAAGGGGGCGCGGGCGTACGAGCAGTTCTTC.

This sequence joins TRBV6-6 and TRBJ2-3; D might be TRBD1 or TRBD2, each matching 5 bases. The CDR3 sequence is 15 residues long. Looked up from germline, CDR1 is MNHNY and CDR2 is SVGAGI (reference sequence). V gave up 4 bases and J gave up 1 base, with 12 bases separating them. As DNA, the CDR3 is TGTGCCAGCAGTTGGCGGCTGGGGGGCACAGATACGCAGTATTTT. The encoded protein is CASSWRLGGTDTQYF.

CDR3 protein: CASSLSSTGVDEKLFF. The DNA for the CDR3 is TGTGCCAGCAGTTTATCCTCGACAGGGGTTGATGAAAAACTGTTTTTT. The chain joins TRBV28 to TRBJ1-4; 8 positions match TRBD1. Germline V gene data show CDR1 as MDHEN and CDR2 as SYDVKM. CDR3 length: 16 amino acids. The junction had 7 bases not matched to a gene; V was cut back by 1 base and J by 6 bases.

This rearrangement joins TRBV27 to TRBJ2-7, with 10 bases that match TRBD1. With 1 base clipped from V and 4 bases from J, the junction kept 1 base outside the gene matches. Germline CDR1 MNHEY, CDR2 SMNVEV (reference sequence). The CDR3 has 14 residues. The CDR3 bases are TGTGCCAGCAGTTTATGGGACAGGGGATACGAGCAGTACTTC. It codes for CASSLWDRGYEQYF.

The chain combines TRBV6-5 with TRBJ2-2; D remains unclear. The length of the CDR3 is 14 residues. Germline V gene lookup returns CDR1 MNHEY and CDR2 SVGAGI. Trimming shortened V by 3 bases and J by 5 bases, and 10 bases separated the two germline ends. Here the CDR3 DNA reads TGTGCCAGCAGTTATTCGCGTATTACCGGGGAGCTGTTTTTT. Translated, it gives CASSYSRITGELFF.

This chain connects TRBV16 to TRBJ2-3, with D perhaps matching TRBD2 (6 bases). The CDR3 runs 15 residues. Germline V gene data show CDR1 as KGHSY and CDR2 as FQNENV. Trimming cost V 3 bases and J 2 bases, with 12 bases left between them. The chain's CDR3 is CASSQLAIYTDTQYF. In nucleotides, the CDR3 is TGTGCCAGCAGCCAGCTAGCGATTTACACAGATACGCAGTATTTT. The whole variable domain, filled in from reference TRBV16 and TRBJ2-3, reads GEEVAQTPKHLVRGEGQKAKLYCAPIKGHSYVFWYQQVLKNEFKFLISFQNENVFDETGMPKERFSAKCLPNSPCSLEIQATKLEDSAVYFCASSQLAIYTDTQYFGPGTRLTVL.

V is TRBV11-2 and J is TRBJ1-2; D is perhaps TRBD1 (5 bases). Looked up from germline, CDR1 is SGHAT and CDR2 is FQNNGV. V was trimmed by 0 bases and J by 8 bases, leaving 10 bases between them. This CDR3 is built from 13 residues. CDR3 sequence: CASSLDVGAGYTF. The CDR3 bases are TGTGCCAGCAGCTTAGATGTAGGGGCAGGCTACACCTTC.